The source of this TCR beta chain is a study of OX40 agonist ivuxolimab in advanced cancers. Study-level information: People in dose escalation had one of these cancers: hepatocellular carcinoma, melanoma, renal cell or head and neck cancer.

In regard to this clone: What it binds is not known.

Trimming took 6 bases from V and 0 from J, leaving 9 bases between them. The germline CDR1 and CDR2 sequences are MNHEY and SVGAGI. The CDR3 length is 14 residues. Findings of the study overall: Also showing low normalized T-cell clonal expansion were some of the nonresponders.

Sequenced by immunoSEQ multiplex PCR; TCRdb stores in-frame clones only, minus some. Of roughly 40,000 clones detected, about nine tenths appear once; the ten largest clones hold about 6.3%. The chain uses TRBV6-5 and TRBJ1-5, with no clear D. Here the sequenced sample was CD4+ or CD8+ T cells sorted from blood, taken in a trial of the OX40 agonist ivuxolimab. This TCR derives from an adult with an advanced solid tumor such as melanoma, head and neck, liver or kidney cancer. CDR3 loop: CASSPPGSNQPQHF. In DNA, the CDR3 is TGTGCCAGCAGCCCCCCGGGTAGCAATCAGCCCCAGCATTTT.